Shown below are 24 T cell receptor beta chains from a single sample sequenced in a study of blood T cell repertoires in COVID-19. Libraries were prepared by immunoSEQ multiplex PCR; TCRdb keeps only in-frame clonotypes and omits some of them. The data contain 130,000 to 150,000 clones, roughly 84% of them singletons. Specimen: peripheral blood. The receptors were sampled from a man aged 60 to 69 with active or convalescent COVID-19.

J is TRBJ2-7 and V is TRBV18, with 8 bases fitting TRBD1. With V trimmed by 4 bases and J by 5 bases, 4 bases remained unmatched. This CDR3 is 13 amino acids long. From germline, CDR1 is KGHSH and CDR2 LQKENI. CDR3 residues: CASSQGQANEQYV. DNA for the CDR3: TGTGCCAGCTCACAGGGACAGGCCAACGAGCAGTACGTC.

This clone is a singleton in its sample. This chain connects TRBV27 to TRBJ2-1, with 10 bases aligning to TRBD2. The germline V gene encodes CDR1 MNHEY and CDR2 SMNVEV (reference sequence). Trimming removed 9 bases from V and 6 bases from J; junction bases left unmatched: 11. The CDR3 is 15 amino acids. CDR3 loop: CASRHTSGTFNEQFF. DNA for the CDR3: TGTGCCAGTCGTCATACTAGCGGGACCTTCAATGAGCAGTTCTTC.

This chain joins TRBV27 and TRBJ1-2, with D perhaps matching TRBD1 (6 bases). Germline V gene sequence: CDR1 MNHEY, CDR2 SMNVEV (reference sequence). V lost 2 bases to trimming and J lost 0 bases, with 7 bases between them. This CDR3 spans 14 amino acids. CDR3 bases: TGTGCCAGCAGTTTAGGACAGCCTAACTATGGCTACACCTTC. Translated, it gives CASSLGQPNYGYTF.

The rearrangement uses TRBV20-1 and TRBJ1-2; D uncertain. Germline CDR1 reads DFQATT; CDR2 reads SNEGSKA (reference sequence). The CDR3 is 11 residues long. Trimming took off 5 bases at V and 8 bases at J, with 12 bases between the two ends. The CDR3 reads CSASGGWGYTF. The CDR3 DNA follows: TGCAGTGCTTCCGGAGGGTGGGGCTACACCTTC.

V gene TRBV25-1 combines with J gene TRBJ2-2; 8 bases align to TRBD1. The length of the CDR3 is 15 residues. The germline V gene has CDR1 MGHDK and CDR2 SYGVNS. The ends lost 6 bases at V and 3 bases at J; junction bases unmatched: 6. The CDR3 reads CASRKTGVDTGELFF. CDR3 sequence (DNA): TGTGCCAGCAGGAAGACAGGGGTGGACACCGGGGAGCTGTTTTTT. Together with reference TRBV25-1 and TRBJ2-2, the CDR3 gives the full variable domain: EADIYQTPRYLVIGTGKKITLECSQTMGHDKMYWYQQDPGMELHLIHYSYGVNSTEKGDLSSESTVSRIRTEHFPLTLESARPSHTSQYLCASRKTGVDTGELFFGEGSRLTVL.

The chain carries TRBV10-3 and TRBJ1-1, with TRBD1 as a possible D gene (5 bases). The CDR3 extends over 12 amino acids. V was shortened by 3 bases and J by 6 bases, with 8 bases between the two germline ends. Per germline, CDR1 ENHRY and CDR2 SYGVKD. CDR3 nucleotide sequence: TGTGCCATCAGTGACAGGGATGCTGAAGCTTTCTTT. Its translation is CAISDRDAEAFF.

The chain links TRBV11-3 to TRBJ1-2; 8 bases agree with TRBD1. The CDR3 consists of 14 residues. With 5 bases clipped from V and 2 bases from J, the junction kept 4 bases outside the gene matches. Germline CDR1 SGHNT, CDR2 YENEEA. Written as DNA, the CDR3 is TGTGCCAGCAGCGGCCGGACAGGGAACTATGGCTACACCTTC. Amino acids: CASSGRTGNYGYTF.

The chain has TRBV6-2 or TRBV6-3 and TRBJ2-7, with TRBD2 as a possible D gene (6 bases). Trimming took off 3 bases at V and 4 bases at J, with 13 bases between the two ends. The CDR3 spans 14 residues. Germline loops: CDR1 MNHEY, CDR2 SVGEGT. CDR3 residues: CASSYAPRGYEQYF. CDR3 coding DNA: TGTGCCAGCAGTTATGCCCCCCGGGGGTACGAGCAGTACTTC.

This chain joins TRBV14 and TRBJ1-2; no reliable D call. CDR3 size: 15 residues. Germline values: CDR1 SGHDN, CDR2 FVKESK. V lost 2 bases to trimming and J lost 8 bases, with 18 bases between them. CDR3 loop: CASSQTGFPSDGYTF. In DNA, the CDR3 is TGTGCCAGCAGCCAAACCGGGTTTCCTTCCGACGGCTACACCTTC.

This rearrangement joins TRBV5-4 to TRBJ1-1, with 7 bases lining up with TRBD1. There are 15 residues in the CDR3. V lost 0 bases and J lost 8; bases outside the gene matches: 10. Germline CDR1 reads SGHNT; CDR2 reads YYREEE (reference sequence). CDR3: CASSLGDSGLWEAFF. In DNA form, the CDR3 reads TGTGCCAGCAGCTTGGGGGACAGCGGCCTCTGGGAAGCTTTCTTT.

This clone was seen more than once but under ten times. V is TRBV2 and J is TRBJ2-7, with 10 positions matching TRBD1. CDR1 SNHLY and CDR2 FYNNEI come from the germline V gene. The CDR3 is made up of 19 amino acids. Trimming took 8 bases from V and 0 from J; bases not matched to a gene: 19. CDR3: CASLVIRDRGPTFSYEQYV. In nucleotides, the CDR3 is TGTGCCAGCCTAGTCATCCGGGACAGGGGACCTACTTTCTCCTACGAGCAGTACGTC.

This clone was seen repeatedly, ten times or more. The rearrangement uses TRBV9 and TRBJ1-3; 9 positions agree with TRBD1. CDR3 length equals 14 residues. J was trimmed by 4 bases and V by 6 bases; bases with no gene match: 5. Germline CDR1 reads SGDLS; CDR2 reads YYNGEE. CDR3 in DNA: TGTGCCAGCACCTGGGGACAGGGCGGAAACACCATATATTTT. Translated: CASTWGQGGNTIYF. The whole variable domain, remainder taken from reference TRBV9 and TRBJ1-3, is DSGVTQTPKHLITATGQRVTLRCSPRSGDLSVYWYQQSLDQGLQFLIQYYNGEERAKGNILERFSAQQFPDLHSELNLSSLELGDSALYFCASTWGQGGNTIYFGEGSWLTVV.

A single count supports this clone. The chain joins TRBV7-8 to TRBJ1-2, with D possibly being TRBD1 (5 bases). V lost 1 base and J 1 base, leaving 7 bases between the germline ends. Per the germline V gene, CDR1 is SGHVS and CDR2 is FQNEAQ. CDR3 length: 14 amino acids. CDR3 amino acids: CASSLETVNYGYTF. The CDR3 DNA is TGTGCCAGCAGCTTAGAGACAGTTAACTATGGCTACACCTTC. Variable domain in full (rest from reference TRBV7-8 and TRBJ1-2): GAGVSQSPRYKVAKRGQDVALRCDPISGHVSLFWYQQALGQGPEFLTYFQNEAQLDKSGLPSDRFFAERPEGSVSTLKIQRTQQEDSAVYLCASSLETVNYGYTFGSGTRLTVV.

CDR3 amino acids: CASSPRLRDSSPLHF. CDR3 sequence (DNA): TGTGCCAGCTCACCACGCTTGCGGGACAGTTCACCCCTCCACTTT. The chain employs TRBV18 and TRBJ1-6, with TRBD1 matching 7 bases. The trim removed 1 base at V and 9 bases at J, leaving 6 bases unmatched. Germline values: CDR1 KGHSH, CDR2 LQKENI. The CDR3 is 15 residues long.

The rearrangement links TRBV4-3 to TRBJ1-2; possible D gene TRBD1, 5 bases. The length of the CDR3 is 18 residues. Germline V gene lookup returns CDR1 LGHNA and CDR2 YSLEER. Deletions cut 1 base from V and 1 base from J, with 19 bases between. The CDR3 reads CASSQAYGPQRGNYGYTF. The CDR3 DNA follows: TGCGCCAGCAGCCAAGCCTATGGGCCCCAAAGGGGTAACTATGGCTACACCTTC.

The chain is built from TRBV5-4 and TRBJ1-6; tentative D call: TRBD1 (5 bases). Germline V gene lookup returns CDR1 SGHNT and CDR2 YYREEE (reference sequence). The V and J ends lost 1 base and 8 bases respectively, with 10 bases between them. The CDR3 is made up of 14 amino acids. The CDR3 sequence is CASSLWGADSPLHF. In DNA form, the CDR3 reads TGTGCCAGCAGCTTGTGGGGCGCGGATTCACCCCTCCACTTT.

This clone was seen a few times. The chain carries TRBV7-9 and TRBJ1-2; perhaps TRBD1 as D (6 bases). This CDR3 has 16 amino acids. With 5 bases removed from V and 6 bases from J, the gap between germline ends came to 22 bases. Germline V lookup: CDR1 SEHNR, CDR2 FQNEAQ (reference sequence). The DNA for the CDR3 is TGTGCCAGCAGCCGAGGCACCAGCGGACAGCTAGATGGCTACACCTTC. This encodes CASSRGTSGQLDGYTF.

V usage is TRBV11-3 and J usage is TRBJ1-1, with unresolved D. Germline V CDR1 and CDR2: SGHNT, YENEEA. Trimming shortened V by 3 bases and J by 8 bases, and 7 bases separated the two germline ends. This CDR3 spans 11 amino acids. The CDR3 region is CASSFATEAFF. For the CDR3, the DNA is TGTGCCAGCAGCTTTGCCACAGAAGCTTTCTTT.

The V call is TRBV19, the J call TRBJ1-1; 8 bases fit TRBD1. The CDR3 is 14 residues long. V was clipped by 7 bases and J by 6 bases; unmatched bases: 10. Germline loops: CDR1 LNHDA, CDR2 SQIVND (reference sequence). This CDR3 is CASTLRGLSPEAFF. The DNA for the CDR3 is TGTGCCAGTACCCTCAGGGGGCTCTCGCCTGAAGCTTTCTTT.

This clone was detected once. The chain employs TRBV5-1 and TRBJ1-4; 8 bases match TRBD1. V lost 4 bases, J lost 4 bases, and 3 bases stayed unmatched. The germline V gene has CDR1 SGHRS and CDR2 YFSETQ. CDR3 length: 14 residues. CDR3 loop: CASSGGQVNEKLFF. CDR3 DNA sequence: TGCGCCAGCAGCGGGGGACAGGTTAATGAAAAACTGTTTTTT.

This clone has a single count. The chain has TRBV6-1 and TRBJ1-5; no reliable D call. Trimming cost V 2 bases and J 6 bases, with 8 bases left between them. The CDR3 contains 13 residues. Germline V CDR1 and CDR2: MNHNS, SASEGT. CDR3 DNA sequence: TGTGCCAGCAGTGAACAGGCTACTCAGCCCCAGCATTTT. Translated, it gives CASSEQATQPQHF.

This clone was detected a few times. The V call is TRBV10-1, the J call TRBJ2-1; D is unresolved. V lost 3 bases and J lost 0, with 3 bases in between. The germline gives CDR1 WNHNN, CDR2 SYGVQD (reference sequence). This CDR3 has 13 residues. The CDR3 nucleotides are TGCGCCAGCAGTGATAACTCCTACAATGAGCAGTTCTTC. Its translation is CASSDNSYNEQFF.

This rearrangement joins TRBV10-3 to TRBJ1-2; TRBD1 aligns across 9 bases. The CDR3 extends over 15 amino acids. Trimming at V came to 2 bases and at J to 1 base, leaving 2 bases not matched to a gene. Germline loops: CDR1 ENHRY, CDR2 SYGVKD. The CDR3 loop reads CAISEGTGFNYGYTF. The CDR3 nucleotides read TGTGCCATCAGTGAGGGGACAGGGTTTAACTATGGCTACACCTTC.

V and J are TRBV9 and TRBJ2-1, with D possibly TRBD2 on 7 matching bases. Germline CDR1 reads SGDLS; CDR2 reads YYNGEE. Trimming took off 6 bases at V and 2 bases at J, with 15 bases between the two ends. The CDR3 extends over 15 amino acids. The CDR3 DNA sequence: TGTGCCAGCACTCCCGAGGGGGGGGCCTACAATGAGCAGTTCTTC. This encodes CASTPEGGAYNEQFF.